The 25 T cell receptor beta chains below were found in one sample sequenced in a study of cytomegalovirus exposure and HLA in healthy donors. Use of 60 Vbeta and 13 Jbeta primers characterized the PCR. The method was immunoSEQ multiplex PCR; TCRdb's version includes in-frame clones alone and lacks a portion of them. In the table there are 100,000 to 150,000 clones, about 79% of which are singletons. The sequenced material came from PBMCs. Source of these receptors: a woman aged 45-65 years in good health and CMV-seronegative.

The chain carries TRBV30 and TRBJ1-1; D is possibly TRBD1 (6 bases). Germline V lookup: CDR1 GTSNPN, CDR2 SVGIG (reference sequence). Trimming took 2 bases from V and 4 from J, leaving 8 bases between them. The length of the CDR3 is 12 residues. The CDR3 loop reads CAWSTGRTEAFF. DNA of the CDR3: TGTGCCTGGAGTACAGGGCGCACTGAAGCTTTCTTT.

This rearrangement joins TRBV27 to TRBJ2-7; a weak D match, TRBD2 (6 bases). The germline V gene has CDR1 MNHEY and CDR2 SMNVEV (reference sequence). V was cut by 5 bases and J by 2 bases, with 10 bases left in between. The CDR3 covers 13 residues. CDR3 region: CASSRGLPYEQYF. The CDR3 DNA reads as TGTGCCAGCAGTCGGGGGTTGCCCTACGAGCAGTACTTC.

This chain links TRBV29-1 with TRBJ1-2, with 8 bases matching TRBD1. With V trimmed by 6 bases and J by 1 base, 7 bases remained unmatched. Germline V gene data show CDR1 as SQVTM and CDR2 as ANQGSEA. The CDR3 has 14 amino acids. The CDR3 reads CSVATGGDNYGYTF. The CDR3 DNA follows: TGCAGCGTGGCTACAGGGGGGGATAACTATGGCTACACCTTC.

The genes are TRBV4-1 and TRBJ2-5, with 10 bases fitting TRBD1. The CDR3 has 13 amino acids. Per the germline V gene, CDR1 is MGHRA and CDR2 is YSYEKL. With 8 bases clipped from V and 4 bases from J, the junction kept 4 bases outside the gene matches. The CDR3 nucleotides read TGCGCCAGCGGGACAGGGGTCACAGAGACCCAGTACTTC. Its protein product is CASGTGVTETQYF.

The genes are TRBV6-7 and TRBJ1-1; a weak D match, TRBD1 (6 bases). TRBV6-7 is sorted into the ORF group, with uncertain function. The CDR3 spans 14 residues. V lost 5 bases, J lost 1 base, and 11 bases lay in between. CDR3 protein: CASSNGQQNTEAFF. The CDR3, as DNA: TGTGCCAGCAGTAACGGACAGCAGAACACTGAAGCTTTCTTT.

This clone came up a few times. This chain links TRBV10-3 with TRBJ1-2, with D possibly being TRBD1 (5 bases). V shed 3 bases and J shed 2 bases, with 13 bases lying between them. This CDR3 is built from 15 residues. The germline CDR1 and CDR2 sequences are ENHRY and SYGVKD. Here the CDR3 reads CAISDSGRGNYGYTF. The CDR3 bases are TGTGCCATCAGTGACTCCGGACGGGGGAACTATGGCTACACCTTC.

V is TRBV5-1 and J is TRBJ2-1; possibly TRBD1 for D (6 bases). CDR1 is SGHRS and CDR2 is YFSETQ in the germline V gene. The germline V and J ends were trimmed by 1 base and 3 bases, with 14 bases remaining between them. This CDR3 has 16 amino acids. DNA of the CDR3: TGCGCCAGCAGCTTGACAGGGTTGGTCAACTACAATGAGCAGTTCTTC. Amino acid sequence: CASSLTGLVNYNEQFF.

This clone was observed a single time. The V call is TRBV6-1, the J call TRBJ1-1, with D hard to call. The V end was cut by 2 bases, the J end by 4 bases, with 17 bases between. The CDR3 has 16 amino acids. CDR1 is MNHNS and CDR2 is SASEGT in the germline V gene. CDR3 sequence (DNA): TGTGCCAGCAGTGAATTTGGGGAGTGGACCCGCACTGAAGCTTTCTTT. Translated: CASSEFGEWTRTEAFF.

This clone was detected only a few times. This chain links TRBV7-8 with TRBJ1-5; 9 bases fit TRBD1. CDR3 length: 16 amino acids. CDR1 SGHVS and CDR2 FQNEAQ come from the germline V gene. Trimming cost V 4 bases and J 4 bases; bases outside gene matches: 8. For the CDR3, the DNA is TGTGCCAGCAGCTCCCAGCCTGGACAGGGGAATCAGCCCCAGCATTTT. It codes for CASSSQPGQGNQPQHF.

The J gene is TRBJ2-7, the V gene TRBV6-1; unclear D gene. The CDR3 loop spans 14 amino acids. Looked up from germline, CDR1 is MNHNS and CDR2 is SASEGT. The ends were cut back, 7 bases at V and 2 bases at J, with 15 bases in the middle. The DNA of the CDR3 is TGTGCCAGCAAGTCATTAAACGGTCCCTACGAGCAGTACTTC. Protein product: CASKSLNGPYEQYF.

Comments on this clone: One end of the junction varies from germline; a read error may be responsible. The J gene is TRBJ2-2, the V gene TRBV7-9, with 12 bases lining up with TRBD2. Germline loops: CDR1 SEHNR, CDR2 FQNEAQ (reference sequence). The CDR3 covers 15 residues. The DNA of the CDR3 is TGTTCCAGCAGCTTAGGACTAGCGGGGACCGGGGAGCTGTTTTTT. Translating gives CSSSLGLAGTGELFF.

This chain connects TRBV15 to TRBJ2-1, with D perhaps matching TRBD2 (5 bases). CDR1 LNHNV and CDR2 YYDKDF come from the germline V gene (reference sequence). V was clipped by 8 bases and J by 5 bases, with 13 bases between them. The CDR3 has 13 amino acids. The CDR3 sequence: CATSLAPHNEQFF. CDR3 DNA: TGTGCCACCTCGTTAGCGCCGCACAATGAGCAGTTCTTC.

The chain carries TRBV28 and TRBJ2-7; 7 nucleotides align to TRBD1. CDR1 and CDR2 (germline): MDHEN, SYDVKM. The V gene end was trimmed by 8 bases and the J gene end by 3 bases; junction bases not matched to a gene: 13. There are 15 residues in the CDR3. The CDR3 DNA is TGTGCCAGCCTTATGCGGGCGAGGGGGCTCTACGAGCAGTACTTC. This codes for CASLMRARGLYEQYF. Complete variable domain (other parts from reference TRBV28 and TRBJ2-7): DVKVTQSSRYLVKRTGEKVFLECVQDMDHENMFWYRQDPGLGLRLIYFSYDVKMKEKGDIPEGYSVSREKKERFSLILESASTNQTSMYLCASLMRARGLYEQYFGPGTRLTVT.

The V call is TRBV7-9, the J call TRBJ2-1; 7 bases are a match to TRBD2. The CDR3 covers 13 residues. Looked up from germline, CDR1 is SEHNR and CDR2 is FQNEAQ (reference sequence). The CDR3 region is CATSSGNYNEQFF. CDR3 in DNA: TGTGCGACCAGCAGCGGGAACTACAATGAGCAGTTCTTC.

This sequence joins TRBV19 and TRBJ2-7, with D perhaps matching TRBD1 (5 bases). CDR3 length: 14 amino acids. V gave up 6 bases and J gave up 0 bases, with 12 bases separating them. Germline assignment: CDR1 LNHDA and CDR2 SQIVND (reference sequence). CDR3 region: CASRRQTSSYEQYF. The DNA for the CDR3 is TGTGCCAGTAGGAGACAGACCAGCTCCTACGAGCAGTACTTC.

CDR3 coding DNA: TGTGCCAGTAGTACCCGGGACAGCCCCATGAACACTGAAGCTTTCTTT. It is translated as CASSTRDSPMNTEAFF. The chain employs TRBV19 and TRBJ1-1; 7 nucleotides line up with TRBD1. Germline V gene sequence: CDR1 LNHDA, CDR2 SQIVND (reference sequence). The CDR3 spans 16 residues. After removal of 4 bases from V and 0 bases from J, the junction contained 8 bases not matched to a gene.

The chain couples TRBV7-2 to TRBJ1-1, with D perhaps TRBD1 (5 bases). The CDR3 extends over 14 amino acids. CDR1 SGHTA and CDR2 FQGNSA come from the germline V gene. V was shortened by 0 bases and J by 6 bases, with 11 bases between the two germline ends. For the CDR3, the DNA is TGTGCCAGCAGCTTAGCTCGGGGGGTCCCTGAAGCTTTCTTT. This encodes CASSLARGVPEAFF.

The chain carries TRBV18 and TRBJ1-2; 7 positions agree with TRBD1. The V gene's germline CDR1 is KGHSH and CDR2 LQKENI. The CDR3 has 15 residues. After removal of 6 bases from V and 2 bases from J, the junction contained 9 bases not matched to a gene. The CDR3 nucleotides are TGTGCCAGCTCGCCGTATGACAGGGTAAACTATGGCTACACCTTC. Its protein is CASSPYDRVNYGYTF.

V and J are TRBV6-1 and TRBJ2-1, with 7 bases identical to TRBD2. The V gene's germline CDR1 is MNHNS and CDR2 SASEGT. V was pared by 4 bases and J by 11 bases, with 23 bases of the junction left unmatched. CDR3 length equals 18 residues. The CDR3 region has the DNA TGTGCCAGCAGTGGGTACGGGGTTCGAGGCGGGGGATGGACCCAGCAGTTCTTC. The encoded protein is CASSGYGVRGGGWTQQFF.

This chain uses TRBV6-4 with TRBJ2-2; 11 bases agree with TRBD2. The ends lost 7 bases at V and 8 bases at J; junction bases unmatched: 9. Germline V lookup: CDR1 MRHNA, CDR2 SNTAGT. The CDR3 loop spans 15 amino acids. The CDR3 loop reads CASMGTSGGGGELFF. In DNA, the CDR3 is TGTGCCAGCATGGGGACTAGCGGCGGCGGAGGGGAGCTGTTTTTT.

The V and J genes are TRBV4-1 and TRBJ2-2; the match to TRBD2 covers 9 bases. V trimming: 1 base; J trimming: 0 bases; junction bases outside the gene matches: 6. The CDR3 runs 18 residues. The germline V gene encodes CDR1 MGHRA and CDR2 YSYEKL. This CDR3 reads CASSQVGAGGANTGELFF. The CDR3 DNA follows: TGCGCCAGCAGCCAAGTTGGTGCGGGAGGGGCGAACACCGGGGAGCTGTTTTTT.

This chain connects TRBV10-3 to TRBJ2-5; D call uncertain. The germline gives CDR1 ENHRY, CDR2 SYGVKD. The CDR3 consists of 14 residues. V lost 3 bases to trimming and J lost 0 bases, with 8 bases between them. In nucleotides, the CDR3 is TGTGCCATCAGTGACGGAGAGTACCAAGAGACCCAGTACTTC. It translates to CAISDGEYQETQYF.

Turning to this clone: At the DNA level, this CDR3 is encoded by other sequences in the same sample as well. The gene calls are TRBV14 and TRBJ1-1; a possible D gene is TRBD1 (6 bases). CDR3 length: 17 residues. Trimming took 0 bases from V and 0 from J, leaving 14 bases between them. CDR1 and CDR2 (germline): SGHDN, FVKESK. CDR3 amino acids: CASSQDEAGVMNTEAFF. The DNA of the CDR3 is TGTGCCAGCAGCCAAGATGAGGCAGGGGTTATGAACACTGAAGCTTTCTTT. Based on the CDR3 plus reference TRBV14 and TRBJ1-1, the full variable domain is EAGVTQFPSHSVIEKGQTVTLRCDPISGHDNLYWYRRVMGKEIKFLLHFVKESKQDESGMPNNRFLAERTGGTYSTLKVQPAELEDSGVYFCASSQDEAGVMNTEAFFGQGTRLTVV.

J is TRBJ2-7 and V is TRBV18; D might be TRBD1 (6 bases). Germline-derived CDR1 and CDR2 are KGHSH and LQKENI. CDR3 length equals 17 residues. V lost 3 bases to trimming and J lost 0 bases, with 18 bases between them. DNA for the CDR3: TGTGCCAGCTCACCTCTTCACCGGGACACAACCTCCTACGAGCAGTACTTC. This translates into CASSPLHRDTTSYEQYF. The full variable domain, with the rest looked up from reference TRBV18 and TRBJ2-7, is NAGVMQNPRHLVRRRGQEARLRCSPMKGHSHVYWYRQLPEEGLKFMVYLQKENIIDESGMPKERFSAEFPKEGPSILRIQQVVRGDSAAYFCASSPLHRDTTSYEQYFGPGTRLTVT.

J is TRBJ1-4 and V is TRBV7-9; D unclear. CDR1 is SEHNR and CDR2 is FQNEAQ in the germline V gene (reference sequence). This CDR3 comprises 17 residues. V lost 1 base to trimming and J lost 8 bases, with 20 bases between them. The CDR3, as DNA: TGTGCCAGCAGCTTAGGACCGAGGAGGACTCTCTGGGAAAAACTGTTTTTT. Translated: CASSLGPRRTLWEKLFF.